A selection of T cell receptor beta chains follows, all from one sample in a study of cytomegalovirus exposure and HLA in healthy donors. The assay was immunoSEQ multiplex PCR, and TCRdb's table has in-frame clones only and misses some. The sample yields roughly 98,000 clones, about four fifths seen once. The sample consisted of PBMCs. Receptor source: a female donor in good health and CMV-seropositive. CDR3s include the opening cysteine and the closing phenylalanine or tryptophan. A D gene is named only where the DNA matches it firmly. Some rows have no size entry. The others give once, few or many, or a class for an expanded clone.

TRBJ1-1	-	-	TRBV5-4	CASQGGDTEAFF	TGTGCCTCCCAAGGGGGGGACACTGAAGCTTTCTTT
TRBJ2-7	-	-	TRBV6-4	CASSHRTRLYGF	TGTGCCAGCAGCCACCGGACACGTCTGTATGGCTTC
TRBJ2-2	-	TRBD2	TRBV4-3	CASSQSSTSGSSAGELFF	TGCGCCAGCAGCCAAAGCAGTACTAGCGGGAGTTCGGCCGGGGAGCTGTTTTTT
TRBJ2-5	-	TRBD2	TRBV9	CASSVYGGGQETQYF	TGTGCCAGCAGCGTTTATGGGGGGGGACAAGAGACCCAGTACTTC
TRBJ1-5	-	-	TRBV6-5	CASSYGGARGNQPQHF	TGTGCCAGCAGTTACGGGGGGGCGCGGGGCAATCAGCCCCAGCATTTT
TRBJ2-2	-	-	TRBV11-2	CASSFRAGELFF	TGTGCCAGCAGCTTCAGGGCCGGGGAGCTGTTTTTT
TRBJ2-2	few	-	TRBV6-5	CASSYFRGTGELFF	TGTGCCAGCAGTTATTTCAGGGGTACCGGGGAGCTGTTTTTT
TRBJ1-3	-	-	TRBV23-1	CASSQRGRGNTIYF	TGCGCCAGCAGTCAACGGGGTAGGGGAAACACCATATATTTT
TRBJ2-7	-	-	TRBV27	CAIRQYEQYF	TGTGCCATCAGACAGTACGAGCAGTACTTC
TRBJ2-5	-	TRBD2	TRBV6-4	CASSETSGGEETQYF	TGTGCCAGCAGTGAGACTAGCGGGGGAGAAGAGACCCAGTACTTC
TRBJ2-2	-	-	TRBV4-3	CASSHGDYPIEGGELFF	TGCGCCAGCAGCCATGGAGACTACCCAATAGAGGGCGGGGAGCTGTTTTTT
TRBJ2-5	-	-	TRBV5-6	CASSLAGAETQYF	TGTGCCAGCAGCTTGGCTGGAGCGGAGACCCAGTACTTC
TRBJ2-7	-	TRBD1	TRBV29-1	CSVDKTGTGGYEQYF	TGCAGCGTCGACAAAACCGGGACAGGGGGATACGAGCAGTACTTC
TRBJ1-3	-	-	TRBV28	CASSGGQNPTGNTIYF	TGTGCCAGCAGTGGAGGACAGAACCCCACAGGGAACACCATATATTTT
TRBJ1-4	-	TRBD1	TRBV7-8	CASSLEGQGNEKLFF	TGTGCCAGCAGCTTAGAGGGACAGGGGAATGAAAAACTGTTTTTT
TRBJ2-5	-	TRBD2	TRBV5-6	CASSLFGGAYQETQYF	TGTGCCAGCAGCTTGTTCGGGGGGGCCTACCAAGAGACCCAGTACTTC
TRBJ1-5	-	-	TRBV6-5	CASSTGPQPQHF	TGTGCCAGCAGTACAGGGCCTCAGCCCCAGCATTTT
TRBJ2-2	-	TRBD2	TRBV2	CASRKTSGSEGANTGELFF	TGTGCCAGCAGGAAAACTAGCGGGAGCGAAGGGGCGAACACCGGGGAGCTGTTTTTT
TRBJ2-2	-	-	TRBV19	CASSMKGRELFF	TGTGCCAGTAGTATGAAGGGGCGGGAGCTGTTTTTT
TRBJ1-1	once	TRBD1	TRBV29-1	CSGAGGGEAFF	TGCAGCGGTGCAGGGGGAGGTGAAGCTTTCTTT
TRBJ1-2	-	-	TRBV4-3	CASSQGVGGPYGYTF	TGCGCCAGCAGCCAAGGGGTGGGGGGTCCCTATGGCTACACCTTC
TRBJ1-2	-	TRBD1	TRBV7-3	CASSPRGQGAYGYTF	TGTGCCAGCAGCCCCCGGGGACAGGGGGCCTATGGCTACACCTTC
TRBJ1-1	-	-	TRBV7-2	CASSLIMNTEAFF	TGTGCCAGCAGCTTAATAATGAACACTGAAGCTTTCTTT
TRBJ2-1	once	-	TRBV30	CAWSALFGREFDEQFF	TGTGCCTGGAGTGCCCTTTTTGGCAGGGAATTCGATGAGCAGTTCTTC
TRBJ2-2	-	-	TRBV30	CAWSVLGSTGELFF	TGTGCCTGGAGTGTACTGGGCAGCACCGGGGAGCTGTTTTTT
TRBJ1-3	-	TRBD1	TRBV2	CASNRQGGSSGNTIYF	TGTGCCAGCAACCGACAGGGGGGGAGCTCTGGAAACACCATATATTTT
TRBJ2-3	once	TRBD2	TRBV9	CASSVAPGLAGPVTDTQYF	TGTGCCAGCAGCGTGGCCCCGGGACTAGCGGGGCCCGTGACAGATACGCAGTATTTT
TRBJ2-2	-	-	TRBV5-1	CASSSGSNTGELFF	TGCGCCAGCAGCTCCGGGTCGAACACCGGGGAGCTGTTTTTT
TRBJ2-3	-	TRBD2	TRBV4-3	CASSQAGLAGDTQYF	TGCGCCAGCAGCCAGGCCGGACTAGCGGGTGATACGCAGTATTTT
TRBJ2-7	-	-	TRBV7-9	CASSSGLYEQYF	TGTGCCAGCAGCTCAGGACTGTACGAGCAGTACTTC
TRBJ1-2	-	TRBD1	TRBV9	CASSVAPGGYGYTF	TGTGCCAGCAGCGTAGCCCCAGGGGGCTATGGCTACACCTTC
TRBJ1-1	-	TRBD1	TRBV10-1	CASSGRDRGRGNTEAFF	TGCGCCAGCAGTGGACGGGACAGGGGGCGCGGGAACACTGAAGCTTTCTTT
TRBJ2-7	-	TRBD1	TRBV4-3	CASSRDRVLEGRNYEQYF	TGCGCCAGCAGCCGGGACAGGGTTTTGGAAGGTCGGAACTACGAGCAGTACTTC
TRBJ2-1	-	TRBD2	TRBV7-9	CASSLPYLTSGSYEQFF	TGTGCCAGCAGCTTACCCTATCTCACTAGCGGGAGTTATGAGCAGTTCTTC
TRBJ2-5	-	-	TRBV9	CASSPTGLADETQYF	TGTGCCAGCAGCCCCACGGGACTGGCCGACGAGACCCAGTACTTC
TRBJ1-4	-	TRBD1	TRBV7-6	CASSLGTGVNEKLFF	TGTGCCAGCAGCTTAGGGACAGGGGTTAATGAAAAACTGTTTTTT
TRBJ1-5	-	TRBD1	TRBV6-1	CASSADREMGQPQHF	TGTGCCAGCAGTGCAGACAGGGAAATGGGCCAGCCCCAGCATTTT
TRBJ2-1	-	TRBD1	TRBV29-1	CSVYRDRVNEQFF	TGCAGCGTATACCGGGACAGGGTGAATGAGCAGTTCTTC
TRBJ1-2	-	-	TRBV25-1	CASSSHLGEGGYTF	TGTGCCAGCAGCTCCCATTTAGGGGAGGGTGGCTACACCTTC
TRBJ2-6	-	-	TRBV10-3	CAISGQASSGANVLTF	TGTGCCATCAGTGGGCAGGCCTCATCTGGGGCCAACGTCCTGACTTTC
TRBJ1-4	-	-	TRBV4-3	CASSQDWGHNEKLFF	TGCGCCAGCAGCCAAGATTGGGGGCATAATGAAAAACTGTTTTTT
TRBJ2-7	-	TRBD1	TRBV28	CASSPPTGGGYEQYF	TGTGCCAGCAGTCCACCTACAGGGGGCGGCTACGAGCAGTACTTC
TRBJ2-1	-	TRBD2	TRBV29-1	CSVEDLAAEQFF	TGCAGCGTTGAAGACCTAGCGGCCGAGCAGTTCTTC
TRBJ1-3	-	-	TRBV18	CASSDYGGNTIYF	TGTGCCAGCTCGGACTACGGTGGAAACACCATATATTTT